Listed below are T cell receptor beta chains from one sample, sequenced in a study of regulatory T cells in long-lasting Graves disease. TCRdb itself ran the multiplex PCR reads through MiXCR, one entry per CDR3 protein. Among over 350,000 distinct CDR3 sequences listed, 11% to 15% were seen once. This sample was also put to use in a study of T cells in Graves' hyperthyroidism and ophthalmopathy.

This sample comprised peripheral blood mononuclear cells (PBMCs), obtained at new diagnosis, from a patient treated with antithyroid drugs. These receptor sequences come from a woman between 45 and 65 years old with Graves disease. Each CDR3 is given with its conserved first and last residue. The D gene is left open where the match is weak. The size of a clone is reported for some rows only, either as once, few or many, or as a class for expanded clones.

CDR3: CASSQTVRGANYNEQFF
DNA: TGTGCCAGCAGCCAAACAGTTAGGGGGGCAAACTACAATGAGCAGTTCTTC
J: TRBJ2-1
length: 17
size: .
V: TRBV4-2
D: .

CDR3: CASSLPTDYSNQPQHF
DNA: TGTGCCAGCAGCCTCCCGACAGACTATAGCAATCAGCCCCAGCATTTT
J: TRBJ1-5
length: 16
size: few
V: TRBV28
D: .

CDR3: CASSLDMGHEQYF
DNA: TGTGCCAGCAGTTTAGACATGGGCCACGAGCAGTACTTC
J: TRBJ2-7
length: 13
size: many
V: TRBV28
D: .

CDR3: CASRNRGRGNEQFF
DNA: TGTGCCAGCAGGAACAGGGGGCGCGGCAATGAGCAGTTCTTC
J: TRBJ2-1
length: 14
size: .
V: TRBV27
D: TRBD1

CDR3: CASSLASGTNEKLFF
DNA: TGTGCCAGCAGCTTAGCCTCAGGGACTAATGAAAAACTGTTTTTT
J: TRBJ1-4
length: 15
size: few
V: TRBV7-2
D: .

CDR3: CASSYMGQSNQPQHF
DNA: TGTGCCAGCAGTTACATGGGACAGTCGAATCAGCCCCAGCATTTT
J: TRBJ1-5
length: 15
size: many
V: TRBV6-2/TRBV6-3
D: TRBD1

CDR3: CASSSREQGARNTEAFF
DNA: TGTGCCAGCAGCTCAAGAGAACAGGGGGCAAGGAACACTGAAGCTTTCTTT
J: TRBJ1-1
length: 17
size: many
V: TRBV9
D: TRBD1

CDR3: CASSSTWAEQYF
DNA: TGTGCCAGCAGCTCGACTTGGGCCGAGCAGTACTTC
J: TRBJ2-7
length: 12
size: many
V: TRBV11-2
D: .

CDR3: CASSQPDRVSNGYTF
DNA: TGTGCCAGCAGTCAACCGGACAGGGTTTCTAATGGCTACACCTTC
J: TRBJ1-2
length: 15
size: .
V: TRBV28
D: TRBD1

CDR3: CAINLSGSTSYNEQFF
DNA: TGTGCCATCAACCTTAGCGGGTCCACCTCCTACAATGAGCAGTTCTTC
J: TRBJ2-1
length: 16
size: few
V: TRBV10-3
D: TRBD2

CDR3: CSARRTSGSYEQYF
DNA: TGCAGTGCTCGTCGGACTAGCGGCTCCTACGAGCAGTACTTC
J: TRBJ2-7
length: 14
size: many
V: TRBV20-1
D: TRBD2

CDR3: CASSQGIRSQPQHF
DNA: TGTGCCAGCAGTCAGGGGATTCGGAGTCAGCCCCAGCATTTT
J: TRBJ1-5
length: 14
size: .
V: TRBV12-3/TRBV12-4
D: .

CDR3: CASSLEDPWRSSYNSPLHF
DNA: TGCGCCAGCAGCTTGGAGGACCCTTGGAGGAGCTCCTATAATTCACCCCTCCACTTT
J: TRBJ1-6
length: 19
size: .
V: TRBV5-1
D: .

CDR3: CASSFLNSNQPQHF
DNA: TGTGCCAGCAGTTTTCTCAATAGCAATCAGCCCCAGCATTTT
J: TRBJ1-5
length: 14
size: many
V: TRBV28
D: .

CDR3: CASTVVAGSTDTQYF
DNA: TGTGCCAGCACGGTTGTAGCGGGGAGCACAGATACGCAGTATTTT
J: TRBJ2-3
length: 15
size: .
V: TRBV6-1
D: TRBD2

CDR3: CASTPTPTVISTDTQYF
DNA: TGTGCCAGCACCCCGACCCCGACAGTGATTAGCACAGATACGCAGTATTTT
J: TRBJ2-3
length: 17
size: many
V: TRBV28
D: .

CDR3: CASSPQGHLSTDTQYF
DNA: TGTGCCAGCAGCCCCCAGGGACACCTAAGCACAGATACGCAGTATTTT
J: TRBJ2-3
length: 16
size: many
V: TRBV3-1
D: .

CDR3: CASSSPSVGGNEQFF
DNA: TGTGCCAGCAGTTCGCCCTCCGTGGGGGGCAATGAGCAGTTCTTC
J: TRBJ2-1
length: 15
size: many
V: TRBV7-9
D: .

CDR3: CAWTGDPGANVLTF
DNA: TGTGCCTGGACCGGGGATCCTGGGGCCAACGTCCTGACTTTC
J: TRBJ2-6
length: 14
size: .
V: TRBV30
D: .

CDR3: CASSGEGLAGTDTQYF
DNA: TGTGCCAGCAGTGGGGAGGGACTAGCTGGCACAGATACGCAGTATTTT
J: TRBJ2-3
length: 16
size: many
V: TRBV2
D: TRBD2

CDR3: CSARTEINQPQHF
DNA: TGCAGTGCTCGGACGGAGATCAATCAGCCCCAGCATTTT
J: TRBJ1-5
length: 13
size: .
V: TRBV20-1
D: .

CDR3: CASRKDRGETQYF
DNA: TGTGCCAGCAGAAAGGACAGGGGAGAGACCCAGTACTTC
J: TRBJ2-5
length: 13
size: .
V: TRBV12-3/TRBV12-4
D: TRBD1

CDR3: CASSPPGLAGLNEQFF
DNA: TGTGCCAGCTCACCACCGGGACTAGCGGGACTCAATGAGCAGTTCTTC
J: TRBJ2-1
length: 16
size: .
V: TRBV18
D: TRBD2

CDR3: CASSLAGQTVDEQFF
DNA: TGCGCCAGCAGCTTGGCGGGACAGACGGTGGATGAGCAGTTCTTC
J: TRBJ2-1
length: 15
size: .
V: TRBV5-1
D: TRBD1

CDR3: CASASPRTSHNEQFF
DNA: TGTGCCAGCGCGTCCCCGAGGACTAGCCACAATGAGCAGTTCTTC
J: TRBJ2-1
length: 15
size: .
V: TRBV6-1
D: TRBD2

CDR3: CASGGQGPRGPQHF
DNA: TGTGCCAGCGGAGGACAGGGGCCACGGGGGCCCCAGCATTTT
J: TRBJ1-5
length: 14
size: .
V: TRBV28
D: TRBD1

CDR3: CASSPGVRYGYTF
DNA: TGTGCCAGCAGTCCCGGGGTTCGCTATGGCTACACCTTC
J: TRBJ1-2
length: 13
size: once
V: TRBV6-1
D: .

CDR3: CASSLVTENTEAFF
DNA: TGTGCCAGCAGCTTAGTCACAGAGAACACTGAAGCTTTCTTT
J: TRBJ1-1
length: 14
size: many
V: TRBV11-2
D: .

CDR3: CASSLGGYGGPRPPDTQYF
DNA: TGCGCCAGCAGCTTGGGGGGGTACGGTGGACCTCGACCCCCGGATACGCAGTATTTT
J: TRBJ2-3
length: 19
size: many
V: TRBV5-1
D: .

CDR3: CASSEAGTVYGYTF
DNA: TGTGCCAGCAGTGAAGCGGGGACAGTTTATGGCTACACCTTC
J: TRBJ1-2
length: 14
size: many
V: TRBV6-1
D: TRBD1

CDR3: CSVGPSEAFF
DNA: TGCAGCGTTGGCCCAAGTGAAGCTTTCTTT
J: TRBJ1-1
length: 10
size: few
V: TRBV29-1
D: .

CDR3: CASSLARTPLAFF
DNA: TGTGCCAGCAGCTTAGCCCGGACTCCTCTGGCTTTCTTT
J: TRBJ1-1
length: 13
size: many
V: TRBV11-2
D: .

CDR3: CTSSQTGAPRGTDTQYF
DNA: TGTACCAGCAGCCAAACGGGAGCCCCCCGAGGCACAGATACGCAGTATTTT
J: TRBJ2-3
length: 17
size: .
V: TRBV3-1
D: .

CDR3: CASSELAGLGNNEQFF
DNA: TGTGCCAGCAGTGAACTTGCGGGACTGGGAAACAATGAGCAGTTCTTC
J: TRBJ2-1
length: 16
size: .
V: TRBV6-2/TRBV6-3
D: .